Sequencing of this TCR beta chain was carried out in a study of shared clonotypes between healthy human individuals. Overall study context: Three plates were used per donor for CD4 naive, three for CD4 memory, two for CD8 naive and one for CD8 memory.

Study-level results: Naive subsets usually exceeded memory subsets in estimated richness.

A remark on this clone: Its antigen is unknown.

The germline V gene encodes CDR1 SGDLS and CDR2 YYNGEE. The ends lost 1 base at V and 6 bases at J; junction bases unmatched: 11. This CDR3 has 17 residues. Original handling: ImmunoSEQ yielded junction-only sequences lacking quality scores, so filtering differed. Data came from immunoSEQ multiplex PCR; TCRdb stores just in-frame clones and leaves some out. Clone size and V and J calls were adopted from that table, with D and trimming inferred from the DNA. The sample consists of about 2.2 million clones, more than 85% of them appearing once. Selected positively for CCR7 and CD45RO-negative, naive CD8 cells excluded terminally differentiated effector memory CD45RA+ cells.

The TCR comes from a man younger than 35 in good health. Some clones in this sample may be carry-over from other donors' samples. The specimen was naive CD8+ T cells from PBMCs. This sequence joins TRBV9 and TRBJ2-2, with 8 bases matching TRBD2. DNA for the CDR3: TGTGCCAGCAGCGTACGCCCGGGGGGGCCCCAGGCCGGGGAGCTGTTTTTT. It encodes CASSVRPGGPQAGELFF. Full variable domain (outside the CDR3, taken from reference TRBV9 and TRBJ2-2): DSGVTQTPKHLITATGQRVTLRCSPRSGDLSVYWYQQSLDQGLQFLIQYYNGEERAKGNILERFSAQQFPDLHSELNLSSLELGDSALYFCASSVRPGGPQAGELFFGEGSRLTVL.